This T cell receptor (beta chain) was identified during a study of CD8 T cells in ankylosing spondylitis. Findings and caveats of the study: Eight highly homologous variants formed a TCR beta motif that appeared characteristic of ankylosing spondylitis blood. The authors found the disease-linked clones to be CD8+ and relatively rare in peripheral blood. Researchers reportedly found disease-linked clones significantly enriched in matched ankylosing spondylitis synovial fluid.

Using quantitative 5'-RACE with molecular barcodes, the authors made TCR beta libraries. TCRdb reprocessed the 5' RACE reads via MiXCR and lists one record per CDR3 protein. The sample lists about 240,000 distinct CDR3 sequences, 10% occurring once. Comments on this clonotype: Its antigen is not known.

This TCR came from a male donor with ankylosing spondylitis or in good health (not recorded which). Sequencing was carried out using blood, either unsorted or a sorted T cell fraction (not recorded which).

This chain's CDR3 is CASMPQGAEGNTIYF. Written as DNA, the CDR3 is TGTGCCAGTATGCCCCAGGGGGCGGAAGGAAACACCATATATTTT. The chain employs TRBV19 and TRBJ1-3; TRBD1 aligns across 8 bases. CDR3 length equals 15 residues. Germline CDR1 is LNHDA and CDR2 is SQIVND (reference sequence). The V segment lost 7 bases and the J segment 4 bases; nucleotides outside the gene matches: 9.